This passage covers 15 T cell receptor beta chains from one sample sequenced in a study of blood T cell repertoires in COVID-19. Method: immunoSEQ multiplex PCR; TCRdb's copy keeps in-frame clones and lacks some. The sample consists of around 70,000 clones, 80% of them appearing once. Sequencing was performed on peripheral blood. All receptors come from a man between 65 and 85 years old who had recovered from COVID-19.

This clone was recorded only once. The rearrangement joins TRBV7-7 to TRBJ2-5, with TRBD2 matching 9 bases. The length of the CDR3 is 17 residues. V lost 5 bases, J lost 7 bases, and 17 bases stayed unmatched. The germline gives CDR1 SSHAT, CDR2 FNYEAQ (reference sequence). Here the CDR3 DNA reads TGTGCCAGCAGCCCCGGGATAGCGGGAGAGAGGACGGCGACCCAGTACTTC. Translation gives CASSPGIAGERTATQYF.

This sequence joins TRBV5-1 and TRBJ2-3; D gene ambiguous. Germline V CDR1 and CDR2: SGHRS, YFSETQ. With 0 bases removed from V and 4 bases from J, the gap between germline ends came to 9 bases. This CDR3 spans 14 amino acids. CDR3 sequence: CASSLGLVADTQYF. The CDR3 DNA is TGCGCCAGCAGCTTGGGACTTGTGGCAGATACGCAGTATTTT.

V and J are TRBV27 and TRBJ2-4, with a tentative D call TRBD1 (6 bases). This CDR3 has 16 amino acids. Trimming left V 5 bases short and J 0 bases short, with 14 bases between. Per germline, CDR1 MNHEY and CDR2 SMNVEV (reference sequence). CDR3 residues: CASSPTGTLAKNIQYF. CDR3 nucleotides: TGTGCCAGCAGTCCCACCGGGACATTAGCCAAAAACATTCAGTACTTC.

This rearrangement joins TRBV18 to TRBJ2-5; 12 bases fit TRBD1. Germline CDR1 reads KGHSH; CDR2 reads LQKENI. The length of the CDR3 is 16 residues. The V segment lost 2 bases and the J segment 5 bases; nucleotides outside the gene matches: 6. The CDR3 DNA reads TGTGCCAGCTCACCAACCCGGGACAGGGGGCTGGAGACCCAGTACTTC. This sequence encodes CASSPTRDRGLETQYF. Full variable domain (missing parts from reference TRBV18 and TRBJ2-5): NAGVMQNPRHLVRRRGQEARLRCSPMKGHSHVYWYRQLPEEGLKFMVYLQKENIIDESGMPKERFSAEFPKEGPSILRIQQVVRGDSAAYFCASSPTRDRGLETQYFGPGTRLLVL.

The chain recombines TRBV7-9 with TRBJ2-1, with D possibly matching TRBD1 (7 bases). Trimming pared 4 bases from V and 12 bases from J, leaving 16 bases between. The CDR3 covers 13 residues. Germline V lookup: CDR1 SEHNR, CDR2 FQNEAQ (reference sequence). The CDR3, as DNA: TGTGCCAGCAGCTCGGCGGGACAGAACAGGCAGTTCTTC. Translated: CASSSAGQNRQFF.

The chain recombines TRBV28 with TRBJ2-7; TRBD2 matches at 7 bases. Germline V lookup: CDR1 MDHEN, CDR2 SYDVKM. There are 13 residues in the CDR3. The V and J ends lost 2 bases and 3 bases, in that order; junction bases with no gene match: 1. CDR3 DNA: TGTGCCAGCAGTTTACTAGCGGACTACGAGCAGTACTTC. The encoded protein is CASSLLADYEQYF. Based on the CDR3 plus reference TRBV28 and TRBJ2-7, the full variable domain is DVKVTQSSRYLVKRTGEKVFLECVQDMDHENMFWYRQDPGLGLRLIYFSYDVKMKEKGDIPEGYSVSREKKERFSLILESASTNQTSMYLCASSLLADYEQYFGPGTRLTVT.

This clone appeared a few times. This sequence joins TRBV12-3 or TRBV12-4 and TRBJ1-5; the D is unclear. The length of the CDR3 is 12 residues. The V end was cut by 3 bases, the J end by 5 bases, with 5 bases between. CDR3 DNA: TGTGCCAGCAGTTTTGAGGATCAGCCCCAGCATTTT. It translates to CASSFEDQPQHF.

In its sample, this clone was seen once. The CDR3 bases are TGTGCCAGCAGCCAAGGACAGACCTATGATGAAAAACTGTTTTTT. The encoded protein is CASSQGQTYDEKLFF. This chain uses TRBV28 with TRBJ1-4; perhaps TRBD1 as D (6 bases). The CDR3 runs to 15 residues. V lost 6 bases, J lost 6 bases, and 17 bases lay in between. Germline V lookup: CDR1 MDHEN, CDR2 SYDVKM.

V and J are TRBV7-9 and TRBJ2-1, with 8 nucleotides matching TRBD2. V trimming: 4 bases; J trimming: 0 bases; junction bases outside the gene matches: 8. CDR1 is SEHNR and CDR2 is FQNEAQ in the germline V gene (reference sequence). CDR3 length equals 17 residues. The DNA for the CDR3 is TGTGCCAGCAGCTCCCCCTCTAGCGGGCGCTCCTACAATGAGCAGTTCTTC. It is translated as CASSSPSSGRSYNEQFF.

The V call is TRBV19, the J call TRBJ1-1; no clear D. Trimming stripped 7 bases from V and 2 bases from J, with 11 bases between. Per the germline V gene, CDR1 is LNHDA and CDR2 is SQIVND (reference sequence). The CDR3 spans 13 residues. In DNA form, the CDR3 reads TGTGCCAGTACCACTAGCGGTAACACTGAAGCTTTCTTT. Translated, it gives CASTTSGNTEAFF.

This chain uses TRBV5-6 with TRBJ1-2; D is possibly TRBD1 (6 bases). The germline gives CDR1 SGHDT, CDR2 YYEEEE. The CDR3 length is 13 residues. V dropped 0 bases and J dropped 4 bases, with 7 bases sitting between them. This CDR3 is CASSLGQVYGYTF. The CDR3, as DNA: TGTGCCAGCAGCTTGGGACAGGTCTATGGCTACACCTTC.

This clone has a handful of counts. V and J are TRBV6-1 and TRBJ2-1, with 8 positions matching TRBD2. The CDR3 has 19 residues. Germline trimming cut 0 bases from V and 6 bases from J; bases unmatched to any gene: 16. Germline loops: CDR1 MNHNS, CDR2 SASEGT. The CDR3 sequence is CASSEARGSGAAMVNEQFF. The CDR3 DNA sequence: TGTGCCAGCAGTGAAGCGCGGGGTAGCGGGGCGGCTATGGTCAATGAGCAGTTCTTC.

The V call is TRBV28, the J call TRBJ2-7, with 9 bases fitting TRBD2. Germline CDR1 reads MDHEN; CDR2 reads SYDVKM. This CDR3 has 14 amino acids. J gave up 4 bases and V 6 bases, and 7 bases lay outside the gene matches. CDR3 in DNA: TGTGCCAGCAGGATAGCGGGAGTATCGTACGAGCAGTACTTC. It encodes CASRIAGVSYEQYF.

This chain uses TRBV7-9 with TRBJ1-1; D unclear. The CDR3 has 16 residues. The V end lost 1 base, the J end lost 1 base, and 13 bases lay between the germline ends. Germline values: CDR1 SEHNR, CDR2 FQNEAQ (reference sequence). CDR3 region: CASSLGLGESNTEAFF. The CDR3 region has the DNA TGTGCCAGCAGCTTAGGGTTGGGAGAGTCGAACACTGAAGCTTTCTTT.

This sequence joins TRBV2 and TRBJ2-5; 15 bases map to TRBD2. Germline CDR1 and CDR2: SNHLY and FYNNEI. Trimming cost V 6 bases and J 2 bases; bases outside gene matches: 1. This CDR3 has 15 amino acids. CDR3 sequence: CASRGTSGGQETQYF. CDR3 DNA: TGTGCCAGCAGAGGGACTAGCGGGGGGCAAGAGACCCAGTACTTC. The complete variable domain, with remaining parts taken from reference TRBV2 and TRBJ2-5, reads EPEVTQTPSHQVTQMGQEVILRCVPISNHLYFYWYRQILGQKVEFLVSFYNNEISEKSEIFDDQFSVERPDGSNFTLKIRSTKLEDSAMYFCASRGTSGGQETQYFGPGTRLLVL.